This TCR beta chain was found in a study of metastatic and nonmetastatic thyroid tumors. Trimming pared 4 bases from V and 2 bases from J, leaving 13 bases between. Germline CDR1 and CDR2: MDHEN and SYDVKM. The CDR3 runs to 15 residues. No patient had received any treatment before thyroid surgery. Study conclusions and caveats: In both blood and tumor samples, TCR beta diversity was reported significantly higher for malignant than benign nodules.

This clone was recorded at least ten times. Its antigen remains unidentified. Original processing methods: The study took CDR3 differences across clinicopathological groups and made a distant-metastasis classifier for papillary thyroid cancer from them. TCRdb re-called the PCR reads through MiXCR. TCRdb assigned the V and J calls; the authors' analysis was not used. Altogether roughly 63,000 clones are present, around 15% being singletons, with the ten largest covering over 9%. Material: blood. This TCR came from a male donor with papillary thyroid cancer or a benign thyroid nodule (not recorded which). Some clones in this sample may be carry-over from other donors' samples. The V call is TRBV28, the J call TRBJ2-3; D is possibly TRBD1 (6 bases). The CDR3 coding sequence is TGTGCCAGCAGTTCCTGGGGGCTTGACACAGATACGCAGTATTTT. Its translation: CASSSWGLDTDTQYF.